The entry below gives a single T cell receptor beta chain sequence along with its context. This sample is part of a study of CD8+CD57+ T cells in acquired aplastic anemia. The CDR3 extends over 14 amino acids. V lost 6 bases and J 10 bases, leaving 16 bases between the germline ends. CDR3 and TCR beta VDJ profiling relied on genomic DNA as the template. From the reads, TCRdb called clonotypes with MiXCR, one entry per CDR3 protein. This sample carries roughly 40,000 distinct CDR3 sequences, about 70% of them seen once, and the ten largest clones take around 22%. Sequencing was carried out using sorted CD4+, CD8+, or CD8+CD57+ T cells (not recorded which) from PBMCs. This TCR came from a human donor in good health, serving as a control. The chain combines TRBV12-3 or TRBV12-4 with TRBJ1-6; D is ambiguous. This chain's CDR3 is CASSLTEFSSPLHF. The CDR3 DNA follows: TGTGCCAGCAGCCTCACAGAGTTTAGCTCACCCCTCCACTTT.